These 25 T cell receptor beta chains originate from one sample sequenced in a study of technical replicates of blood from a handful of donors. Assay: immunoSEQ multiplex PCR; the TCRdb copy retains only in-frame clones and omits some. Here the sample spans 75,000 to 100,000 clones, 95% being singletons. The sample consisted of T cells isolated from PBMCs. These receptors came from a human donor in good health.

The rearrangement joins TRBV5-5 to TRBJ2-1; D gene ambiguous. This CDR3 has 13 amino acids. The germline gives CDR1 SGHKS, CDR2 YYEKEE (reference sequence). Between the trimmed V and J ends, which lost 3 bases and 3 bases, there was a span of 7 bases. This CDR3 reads CASSSADYNEQFF. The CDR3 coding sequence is TGTGCCAGCAGCTCCGCGGACTACAATGAGCAGTTCTTC.

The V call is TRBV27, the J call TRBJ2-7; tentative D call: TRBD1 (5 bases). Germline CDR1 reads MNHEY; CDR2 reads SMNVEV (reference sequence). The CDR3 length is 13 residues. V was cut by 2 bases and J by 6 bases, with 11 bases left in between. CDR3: CASSLPGLGEQYF. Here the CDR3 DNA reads TGTGCCAGCAGTTTACCAGGGCTCGGCGAGCAGTACTTC.

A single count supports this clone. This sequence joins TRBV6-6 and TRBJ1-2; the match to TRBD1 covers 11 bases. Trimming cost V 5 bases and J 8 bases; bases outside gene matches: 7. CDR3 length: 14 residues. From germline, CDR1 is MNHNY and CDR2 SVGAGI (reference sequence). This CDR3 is CASSTGQGAWGYTF. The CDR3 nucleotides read TGTGCCAGCAGTACCGGACAGGGGGCTTGGGGCTACACCTTC.

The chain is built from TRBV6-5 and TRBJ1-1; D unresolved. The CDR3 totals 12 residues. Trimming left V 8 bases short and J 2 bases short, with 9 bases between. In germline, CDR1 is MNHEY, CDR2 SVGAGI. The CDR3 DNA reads TGTGCCAGCTGGCAGGCCAACACTGAAGCTTTCTTT. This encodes CASWQANTEAFF.

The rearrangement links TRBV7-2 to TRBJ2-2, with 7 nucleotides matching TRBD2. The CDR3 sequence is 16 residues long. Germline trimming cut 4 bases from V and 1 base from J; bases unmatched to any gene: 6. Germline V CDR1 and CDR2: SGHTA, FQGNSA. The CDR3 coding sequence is TGTGCCAGCAGCTCGTATAGCGGGTGGAACACCGGGGAGCTGTTTTTT. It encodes CASSSYSGWNTGELFF.

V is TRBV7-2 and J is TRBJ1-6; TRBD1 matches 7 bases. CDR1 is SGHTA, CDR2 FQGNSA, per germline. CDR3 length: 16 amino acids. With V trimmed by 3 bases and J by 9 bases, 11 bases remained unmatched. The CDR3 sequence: CASSFSRDREFSPLHF. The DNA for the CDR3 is TGTGCCAGCAGCTTCAGCCGGGACAGAGAATTTTCACCCCTCCACTTT.

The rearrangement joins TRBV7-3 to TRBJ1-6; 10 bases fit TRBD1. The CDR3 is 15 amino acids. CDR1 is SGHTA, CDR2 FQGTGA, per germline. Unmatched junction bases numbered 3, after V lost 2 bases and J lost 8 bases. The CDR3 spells CASSLSGTGDSPLHF. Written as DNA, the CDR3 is TGTGCCAGCAGCTTATCCGGGACAGGGGATTCACCCCTCCACTTT.

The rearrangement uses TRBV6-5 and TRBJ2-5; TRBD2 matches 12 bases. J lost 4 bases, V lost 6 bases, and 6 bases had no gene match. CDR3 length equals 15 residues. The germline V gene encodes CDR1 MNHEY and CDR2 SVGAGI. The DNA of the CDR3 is TGTGCCAGCAGCCATGGACTAGCGGGGCGAGAGACCCAGTACTTC. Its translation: CASSHGLAGRETQYF.

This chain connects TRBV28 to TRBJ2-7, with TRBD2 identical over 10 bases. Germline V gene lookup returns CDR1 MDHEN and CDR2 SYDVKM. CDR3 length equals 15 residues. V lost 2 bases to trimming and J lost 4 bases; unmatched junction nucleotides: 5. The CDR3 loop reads CASSLMGLATYEQYF. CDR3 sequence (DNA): TGTGCCAGCAGTTTAATGGGACTAGCGACATACGAGCAGTACTTC.

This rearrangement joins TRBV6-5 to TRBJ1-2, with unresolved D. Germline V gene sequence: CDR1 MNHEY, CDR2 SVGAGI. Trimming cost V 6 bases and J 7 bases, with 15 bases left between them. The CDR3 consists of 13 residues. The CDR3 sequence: CASRSDTAGGYTF. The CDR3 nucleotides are TGTGCCAGCAGGTCCGACACTGCTGGTGGCTACACCTTC.

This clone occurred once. Here the CDR3 DNA reads TGTGCCATCAGTGACAGGGAAGAAGCTTTCTTT. It translates to CAISDREEAFF. The gene calls are TRBV10-3 and TRBJ1-1; D possibly corresponds to TRBD1 (5 bases). This CDR3 contains 11 residues. The V end was cut by 3 bases, the J end by 8 bases, with 7 bases between. Germline V gene sequence: CDR1 ENHRY, CDR2 SYGVKD.

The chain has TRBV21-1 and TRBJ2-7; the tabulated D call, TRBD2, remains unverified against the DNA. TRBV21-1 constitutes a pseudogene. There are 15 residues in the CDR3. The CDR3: CASSKVDTGGYEQYF. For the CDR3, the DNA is TGTGCCAGCAGCAAAGTGGACACCGGGGGCTACGAGCAGTACTTC.

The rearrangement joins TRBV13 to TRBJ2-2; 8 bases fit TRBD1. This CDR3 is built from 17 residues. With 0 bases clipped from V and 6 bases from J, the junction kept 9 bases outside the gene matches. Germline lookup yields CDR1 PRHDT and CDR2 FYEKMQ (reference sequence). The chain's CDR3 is CASSLGGIGQGAGELFF. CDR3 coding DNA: TGTGCCAGCAGCTTAGGAGGTATAGGACAGGGTGCCGGGGAGCTGTTTTTT.

In DNA, the CDR3 is TGTGCCAGCAGCTTAGTCGCGGCATCTTCCTACGAGCAGTACTTC. It is translated as CASSLVAASSYEQYF. J is TRBJ2-7 and V is TRBV7-9; D unclear. V dropped 1 base and J dropped 1 base, with 11 bases sitting between them. This CDR3 is built from 15 residues. Germline-derived CDR1 and CDR2 are SEHNR and FQNEAQ (reference sequence).

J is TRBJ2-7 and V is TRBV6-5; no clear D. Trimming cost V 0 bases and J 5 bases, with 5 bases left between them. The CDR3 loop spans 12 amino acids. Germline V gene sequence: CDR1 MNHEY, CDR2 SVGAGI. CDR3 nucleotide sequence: TGTGCCAGCAGTTACTCGCAGGACGAGCAGTACTTC. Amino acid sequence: CASSYSQDEQYF.

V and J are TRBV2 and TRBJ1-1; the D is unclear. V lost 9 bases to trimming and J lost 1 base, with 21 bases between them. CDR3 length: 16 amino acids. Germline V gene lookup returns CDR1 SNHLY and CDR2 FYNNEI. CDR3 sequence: CARGGRPGTGNTEAFF. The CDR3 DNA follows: TGTGCCAGGGGAGGGCGCCCTGGCACTGGGAACACTGAAGCTTTCTTT.

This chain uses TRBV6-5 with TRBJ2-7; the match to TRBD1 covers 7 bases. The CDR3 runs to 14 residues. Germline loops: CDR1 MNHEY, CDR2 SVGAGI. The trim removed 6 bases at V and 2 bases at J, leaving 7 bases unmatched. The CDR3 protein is CASRLQGPPYEQYF. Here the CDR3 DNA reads TGTGCCAGCAGATTACAGGGGCCCCCCTACGAGCAGTACTTC.

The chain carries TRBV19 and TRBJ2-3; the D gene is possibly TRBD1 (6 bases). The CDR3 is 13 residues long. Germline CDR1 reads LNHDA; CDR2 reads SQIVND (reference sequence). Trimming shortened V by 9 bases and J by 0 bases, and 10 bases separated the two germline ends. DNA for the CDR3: TGTGCCAGCCGGACAGCAAGCACAGATACGCAGTATTTT. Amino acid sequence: CASRTASTDTQYF.

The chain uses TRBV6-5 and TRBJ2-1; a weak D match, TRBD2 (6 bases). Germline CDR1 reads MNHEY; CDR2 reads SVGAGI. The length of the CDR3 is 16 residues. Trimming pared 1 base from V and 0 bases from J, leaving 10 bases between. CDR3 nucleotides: TGTGCCAGCAGTTACTTCGGCGGGGACTCCTACAATGAGCAGTTCTTC. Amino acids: CASSYFGGDSYNEQFF.

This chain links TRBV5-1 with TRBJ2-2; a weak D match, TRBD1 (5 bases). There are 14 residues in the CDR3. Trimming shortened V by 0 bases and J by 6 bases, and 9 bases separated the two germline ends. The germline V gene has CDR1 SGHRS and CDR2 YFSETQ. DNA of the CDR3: TGCGCCAGCAGCTTGGATCCAGGGCCCGGGGAGCTGTTTTTT. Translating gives CASSLDPGPGELFF.

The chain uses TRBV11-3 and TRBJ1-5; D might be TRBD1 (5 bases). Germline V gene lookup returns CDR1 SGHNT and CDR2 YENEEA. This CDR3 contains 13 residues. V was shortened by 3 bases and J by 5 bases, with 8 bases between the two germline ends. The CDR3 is CASSLLGDQPQHF. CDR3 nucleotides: TGTGCCAGCAGCTTGTTAGGGGATCAGCCCCAGCATTTT.

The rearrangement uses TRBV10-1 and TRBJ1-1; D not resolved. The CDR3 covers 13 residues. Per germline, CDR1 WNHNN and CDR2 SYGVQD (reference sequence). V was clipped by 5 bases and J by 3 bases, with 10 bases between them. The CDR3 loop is CASSLDTYTEAFF. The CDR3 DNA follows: TGCGCCAGCAGTCTTGACACCTACACTGAAGCTTTCTTT.

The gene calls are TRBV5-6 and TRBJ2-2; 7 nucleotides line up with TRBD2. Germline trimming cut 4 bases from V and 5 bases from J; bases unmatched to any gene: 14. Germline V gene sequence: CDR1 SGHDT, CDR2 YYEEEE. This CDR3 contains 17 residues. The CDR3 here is CASSLISGFFGTGELFF. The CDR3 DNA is TGTGCCAGCAGCCTTATTAGCGGGTTTTTTGGAACCGGGGAGCTGTTTTTT.

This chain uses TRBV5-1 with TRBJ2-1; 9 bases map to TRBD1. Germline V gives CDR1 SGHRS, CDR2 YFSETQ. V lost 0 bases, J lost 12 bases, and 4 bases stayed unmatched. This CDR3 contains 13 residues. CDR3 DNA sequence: TGCGCCAGCAGCTTGGTCCCGACAGGGGGGCAGTTCTTC. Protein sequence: CASSLVPTGGQFF.

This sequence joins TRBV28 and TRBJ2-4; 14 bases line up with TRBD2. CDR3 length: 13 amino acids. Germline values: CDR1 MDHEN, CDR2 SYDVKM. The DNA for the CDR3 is TGTGCTGCGGGACTAGCGGGGGAAAACATTCAGTACTTC. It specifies CAAGLAGENIQYF. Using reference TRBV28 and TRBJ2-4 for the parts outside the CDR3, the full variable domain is DVKVTQSSRYLVKRTGEKVFLECVQDMDHENMFWYRQDPGLGLRLIYFSYDVKMKEKGDIPEGYSVSREKKERFSLILESASTNQTSMYLCAAGLAGENIQYFGAGTRLSVL.